The 30 T cell receptor beta chains given below trace back to one sample, sequenced in a study of OX40 agonist ivuxolimab in advanced cancers. The library was prepared using the immunoSEQ multiplex PCR assay. Not all clones reach the TCRdb copy of this immuneACCESS table, which keeps in-frame sequences only. Checked studies attribute under half of the gap to unresolved V genes and leave the rest unexplained. For this sample there are some 44,000 clones; 85% to 90% appear just once. The ten largest clones represent 21% of the sample. The sequencing here drew on CD4+ or CD8+ T cells sorted from blood, taken in a trial of the OX40 agonist ivuxolimab. The source of these receptors is an adult with an advanced solid tumor such as melanoma, head and neck, liver or kidney cancer.

The chain recombines TRBV5-6 with TRBJ1-5; D gene ambiguous. The germline CDR1 and CDR2 sequences are SGHDT and YYEEEE. The V gene lost 0 bases and the J gene lost 4 bases, with 11 bases spanning the gap. The CDR3 spans 15 residues. DNA of the CDR3: TGTGCCAGCAGCTTGGGGGCGAGGGCAAATCAGCCCCAGCATTTT. It encodes CASSLGARANQPQHF.

A few counts support this clone. Other DNA variants within this sample encode the same CDR3. V gene TRBV19 combines with J gene TRBJ1-1; D might be TRBD1 (6 bases). Germline loops: CDR1 LNHDA, CDR2 SQIVND (reference sequence). This CDR3 contains 11 residues. Trimming shortened V by 6 bases and J by 8 bases, and 10 bases separated the two germline ends. This CDR3 reads CASSPGTEAFF. The CDR3, as DNA: TGTGCCAGTAGCCCCGGGACAGAAGCTTTCTTT.

This clone was seen more than once but under ten times. The rearrangement joins TRBV7-3 to TRBJ2-3, with TRBD2 matching over 8 bases. CDR3 size: 15 residues. After removal of 5 bases from V and 1 base from J, the junction contained 5 bases not matched to a gene. Germline CDR1 reads SGHTA; CDR2 reads FQGTGA. The CDR3 sequence is CASSPTGGRTDTQYF. Written as DNA, the CDR3 is TGTGCCAGCAGCCCCACGGGGGGGCGCACAGATACGCAGTATTTT.

The chain carries TRBV9 and TRBJ1-5, with TRBD1 identical over 7 bases. Trimming cost V 0 bases and J 5 bases; bases outside gene matches: 5. Germline CDR1 reads SGDLS; CDR2 reads YYNGEE. The CDR3 is 15 residues long. The CDR3 DNA follows: TGTGCCAGCAGCGTAGACGGCAGGGGGGATCAGCCCCAGCATTTT. It codes for CASSVDGRGDQPQHF.

V is TRBV6-5 and J is TRBJ1-1; the D is unclear. CDR1 is MNHEY and CDR2 is SVGAGI in the germline V gene. The CDR3 is made up of 15 amino acids. V gave up 2 bases and J gave up 6 bases, with 16 bases separating them. The CDR3 sequence is CASSYISSGDPEAFF. CDR3 sequence (DNA): TGTGCCAGCAGTTACATATCATCGGGTGACCCTGAAGCTTTCTTT.

The gene calls are TRBV11-3 and TRBJ2-1; D perhaps matches TRBD2 (7 bases). With 4 bases removed from V and 8 bases from J, the gap between germline ends came to 18 bases. Germline lookup yields CDR1 SGHNT and CDR2 YENEEA. The CDR3 covers 15 residues. The CDR3 DNA is TGTGCCAGCAGCTCTAGGGGAGGGGGGAATGATGAGCAGTTCTTC. Encoded protein: CASSSRGGGNDEQFF.

This clone showed up just a few times. The V call is TRBV6-5, the J call TRBJ1-2; perhaps TRBD1 as D (5 bases). In germline, CDR1 is MNHEY, CDR2 SVGAGI. The CDR3 sequence is 15 residues long. The V gene lost 2 bases and the J gene lost 1 base, with 11 bases spanning the gap. CDR3 residues: CASSYTQGHNYGYTF. DNA of the CDR3: TGTGCCAGCAGTTACACCCAGGGCCATAACTATGGCTACACCTTC.

The chain employs TRBV5-1 and TRBJ2-7, with D perhaps matching TRBD1 (5 bases). This CDR3 region has 14 residues. V was shortened by 3 bases and J by 4 bases, with 14 bases between the two germline ends. In germline, CDR1 is SGHRS, CDR2 YFSETQ. This chain's CDR3 is CASSWGDYSYEQYF. CDR3 nucleotide sequence: TGCGCCAGCAGCTGGGGCGATTACTCATACGAGCAGTACTTC.

A few counts support this clone. The V gene is TRBV7-8, the J gene TRBJ1-1, with D unresolved. CDR3 length: 14 amino acids. V lost 7 bases, J lost 3 bases, and 15 bases lay in between. Germline V gene data show CDR1 as SGHVS and CDR2 as FQNEAQ. The DNA of the CDR3 is TGTGCCAGCATCGGGGAGAAAGGGTACACTGAAGCTTTCTTT. Protein: CASIGEKGYTEAFF.

In this sample, this clone turned up many times. The chain couples TRBV7-2 to TRBJ2-3; 11 nucleotides line up with TRBD2. V shed 6 bases and J 4 bases; nucleotides not matched to a gene: 6. From germline, CDR1 is SGHTA and CDR2 FQGNSA. The CDR3 runs to 15 residues. Written as DNA, the CDR3 is TGTGCCAGCAGGTTGACTAGCGGGGAGGCAGATACGCAGTATTTT. Its protein is CASRLTSGEADTQYF. Full variable domain (missing parts from reference TRBV7-2 and TRBJ2-3): GAGVSQSPSNKVTEKGKDVELRCDPISGHTALYWYRQSLGQGLEFLIYFQGNSAPDKSGLPSDRFSAERTGGSVSTLTIQRTQQEDSAVYLCASRLTSGEADTQYFGPGTRLTVL.

The gene calls are TRBV11-3 and TRBJ1-1; no firm D call. CDR1 and CDR2 (germline): SGHNT, YENEEA. The CDR3 extends over 18 amino acids. The V and J ends lost 5 bases and 0 bases respectively, with 22 bases between them. CDR3: CASSTYLVGEGLNTEAFF. CDR3 in DNA: TGTGCCAGCAGCACCTACCTTGTGGGAGAGGGCCTGAACACTGAAGCTTTCTTT.

This clone was picked up a small number of times. The chain joins TRBV10-3 to TRBJ1-5; D gene unclear. Per germline, CDR1 ENHRY and CDR2 SYGVKD. V was trimmed by 8 bases and J by 5 bases, leaving 13 bases between them. The CDR3 has 13 amino acids. CDR3 protein: CAIQEAVDQPQHF. The CDR3 DNA follows: TGTGCCATCCAGGAGGCTGTAGATCAGCCCCAGCATTTT.

This chain links TRBV13 with TRBJ2-5; TRBD1 aligns across 9 bases. Germline V CDR1 and CDR2: PRHDT, FYEKMQ (reference sequence). V was clipped by 5 bases and J by 0 bases; unmatched bases: 1. The CDR3 totals 14 residues. CDR3 nucleotide sequence: TGTGCCAGCAGCGGGACAGGGTACCAAGAGACCCAGTACTTC. It yields the protein CASSGTGYQETQYF.

This chain links TRBV11-3 with TRBJ2-3, with 12 positions matching TRBD2. The CDR3 contains 15 residues. Germline trimming cut 5 bases from V and 5 bases from J; bases unmatched to any gene: 5. CDR1 and CDR2 (germline): SGHNT, YENEEA. Written as DNA, the CDR3 is TGTGCCAGCAGCCCTAGCGGGGGGGCCGGAGATACGCAGTATTTT. Translation gives CASSPSGGAGDTQYF.

As concerns this clone: Germline is not matched at one junction end, which may reflect a read error. The chain links TRBV7-9 to TRBJ1-6, with 8 bases identical to TRBD1. The V gene's germline CDR1 is SEHNR and CDR2 FQNEAQ (reference sequence). The CDR3 runs to 15 residues. The chain's CDR3 is CASSQGRGHNSPLHF. In DNA, the CDR3 is TGCGCCAGCAGCCAAGGCAGGGGGCATAATTCACCCCTCCACTTT. Full variable domain (rest looked up from reference TRBV7-9 and TRBJ1-6): DTGVSQNPRHKITKRGQNVTFRCDPISEHNRLYWYRQTLGQGPEFLTYFQNEAQLEKSRLLSDRFSAERPKGSFSTLEIQRTEQGDSAMYLCASSQGRGHNSPLHFGNGTRLTVT.

The chain links TRBV9 to TRBJ2-3; 12 positions agree with TRBD2. The germline CDR1 and CDR2 sequences are SGDLS and YYNGEE. V shed 3 bases, J shed 7 bases, and the junction held 9 bases outside the gene matches. This CDR3 spans 16 amino acids. The CDR3 coding sequence is TGTGCCAGCAGCGCCAGACTAGCGGGGGATTTTCATACGCAGTATTTT. This gives the protein CASSARLAGDFHTQYF.

This sequence joins TRBV4-1 and TRBJ2-4; 10 bases line up with TRBD1. Germline-derived CDR1 and CDR2 are MGHRA and YSYEKL. The CDR3 consists of 15 residues. With 2 bases clipped from V and 9 bases from J, the junction kept 7 bases outside the gene matches. The CDR3 spells CASSQRQGAGTIQYF. The CDR3 DNA is TGCGCCAGCAGCCAAAGACAGGGGGCGGGCACCATTCAGTACTTC.

The rearrangement uses TRBV10-3 and TRBJ1-5; TRBD1 agrees at 8 bases. Losses at the gene ends were 10 bases for V and 4 bases for J; bases not matched to a gene: 6. CDR1 is ENHRY, CDR2 SYGVKD, per germline. This CDR3 is 13 amino acids long. CDR3 nucleotides: TGTGCCACCGCTCAGGGGGCAAATCAGCCCCAGCATTTT. Its protein product is CATAQGANQPQHF.

This rearrangement joins TRBV7-6 to TRBJ2-2, with TRBD1 identical over 7 bases. This CDR3 is built from 17 residues. Germline V CDR1 and CDR2: SGHVS, FNYEAQ. Unmatched junction bases numbered 9, after V lost 5 bases and J lost 0 bases. CDR3 nucleotide sequence: TGTGCCAGCAGCCAAGCTCGGGACAGCGCGAACACCGGGGAGCTGTTTTTT. Translation: CASSQARDSANTGELFF.

The genes are TRBV7-9 and TRBJ2-5; the match to TRBD2 covers 12 bases. This CDR3 is built from 18 residues. CDR1 SEHNR and CDR2 FQNEAQ come from the germline V gene (reference sequence). Trimming at V came to 5 bases and at J to 3 bases, leaving 13 bases not matched to a gene. CDR3 sequence reads: CASSTPGLAGPSKETQYF. CDR3 nucleotides: TGTGCCAGCAGCACACCGGGACTAGCGGGCCCCTCTAAAGAGACCCAGTACTTC.

The chain joins TRBV7-9 to TRBJ1-4; 8 bases map to TRBD1. The V gene's germline CDR1 is SEHNR and CDR2 FQNEAQ (reference sequence). This CDR3 is 14 amino acids long. V trimming: 5 bases; J trimming: 8 bases; junction bases outside the gene matches: 7. CDR3 coding DNA: TGTGCCAGCAGCCCCAGGGGGCAGGAAGAAAAACTGTTTTTT. Translation gives CASSPRGQEEKLFF.

Comments on this clone: At one end, the junction sequence differs from germline, possibly due to a read error. Other DNA sequences in the sample encode the same CDR3. V and J are TRBV18 and TRBJ2-2, with D uncertain. CDR1 and CDR2 from the germline V gene are KGHSH and LQKENI. This CDR3 is built from 14 residues. In DNA form, the CDR3 reads TGTGCCAGCTCCCCACCCGTGGGCTCCGGGGAGCTGTTTTTT. Translated, it gives CASSPPVGSGELFF.

This clone was detected once. The V gene is TRBV6-6, the J gene TRBJ2-7; a weak D match, TRBD1 (6 bases). The CDR3 sequence is 14 residues long. Germline assignment: CDR1 MNHNY and CDR2 SVGAGI (reference sequence). The V gene lost 7 bases and the J gene lost 0 bases, with 13 bases spanning the gap. CDR3 loop: CASTRDIYSYEQYV. CDR3 nucleotide sequence: TGTGCCAGCACTAGGGACATTTACTCCTACGAGCAGTACGTC.

The chain recombines TRBV6-5 with TRBJ1-1; D may be TRBD1 (5 bases). The CDR3 has 13 residues. The germline gives CDR1 MNHEY, CDR2 SVGAGI. V lost 7 bases and J lost 3, with 12 bases in between. The CDR3 loop is CASTGTVYTEAFF. CDR3 sequence (DNA): TGTGCCAGCACAGGGACGGTTTACACTGAAGCTTTCTTT.

The J gene is TRBJ2-2, the V gene TRBV6-6, with 9 bases fitting TRBD1. There are 14 residues in the CDR3. From germline, CDR1 is MNHNY and CDR2 SVGAGI (reference sequence). Germline trimming cut 7 bases from V and 7 bases from J; bases unmatched to any gene: 7. The DNA of the CDR3 is TGTGCCAGCACTTGGACAGGGGAAGGCGGGGAGCTGTTTTTT. Translating gives CASTWTGEGGELFF.

J is TRBJ2-5 and V is TRBV9, with TRBD2 as a possible D gene (6 bases). V dropped 1 base and J dropped 5 bases, with 12 bases sitting between them. Looked up from germline, CDR1 is SGDLS and CDR2 is YYNGEE. This CDR3 spans 14 amino acids. The CDR3 loop reads CASSVTGSRETQYF. Here the CDR3 DNA reads TGTGCCAGCAGCGTAACCGGGAGCAGGGAGACCCAGTACTTC.

V usage is TRBV19 and J usage is TRBJ1-5; TRBD1 matches 7 bases. In germline, CDR1 is LNHDA, CDR2 SQIVND (reference sequence). CDR3 length: 14 residues. With V trimmed by 10 bases and J by 6 bases, 12 bases remained unmatched. In DNA, the CDR3 is TGTGCCACTTTAGGGACAGACGGGAGTCAGCCCCAGCATTTT. Translating it yields CATLGTDGSQPQHF.

DNA for the CDR3: TGTGCCAGCAGCTCGTCCCGTAACCCACAAGAGACCCAGTACTTC. This gives the protein CASSSSRNPQETQYF. This chain uses TRBV7-3 with TRBJ2-5; D gene uncertain. V was shortened by 4 bases and J by 2 bases, with 14 bases between the two germline ends. CDR1 and CDR2 (germline): SGHTA, FQGTGA. CDR3 length: 15 residues. The variable domain in full, completed from reference TRBV7-3 and TRBJ2-5, reads GAGVSQTPSNKVTEKGKYVELRCDPISGHTALYWYRQSLGQGPEFLIYFQGTGAADDSGLPNDRFFAVRPEGSVSTLKIQRTERGDSAVYLCASSSSRNPQETQYFGPGTRLLVL.

The V gene is TRBV7-8, the J gene TRBJ1-1; 7 bases are a match to TRBD1. Per germline, CDR1 SGHVS and CDR2 FQNEAQ. The CDR3 spans 14 residues. The V segment lost 5 bases and the J segment 1 base; nucleotides outside the gene matches: 4. In DNA form, the CDR3 reads TGTGCCAGCAGCGCGGACAGGTGGAACACTGAAGCTTTCTTT. Its protein is CASSADRWNTEAFF.

The chain has TRBV9 and TRBJ2-3; D not resolved. The V gene lost 0 bases and the J gene lost 0 bases, with 11 bases spanning the gap. The germline CDR1 and CDR2 sequences are SGDLS and YYNGEE. The CDR3 consists of 16 residues. The CDR3 sequence is CASSVGTLTSTDTQYF. CDR3 DNA sequence: TGTGCCAGCAGCGTAGGAACCCTGACTAGCACAGATACGCAGTATTTT.